These 24 T cell receptor beta chains were all obtained from the same sample, sequenced in a study of blood T cells in healthy people across ages (dated by TCRdb to between 2014 and 2017). Preparation of the library involved 5' RACE. Sequencing took place on an Illumina HiSeq 2500. A second PCR of roughly 7 to 11 cycles was performed with a sample-barcoded 5' primer and a J-beta primer mix. The raw public reads went through TCRdb reprocessing: fastp at Q25, MiXCR clone calling, in-frame beta chains kept. CDR3 protein duplicates are merged, each entry listing the most common genes and DNA. Here the sample has about 1.1 million distinct CDR3 sequences; 35% to 40% occur a single time. The ten biggest clones cover 13% of the sample. Sequencing input: blood. These receptors were taken from a man in his late teens or twenties in good health.

The CDR3 sequence is CATSDLTGEYNEQFF. CDR3 sequence (DNA): TGTGCCACCAGTGACCTAACAGGGGAATACAATGAGCAGTTCTTC. The genes are TRBV24-1 and TRBJ2-1; TRBD1 matches 7 bases. The CDR3 runs to 15 residues. The ends lost 4 bases at V and 4 bases at J; junction bases unmatched: 6. Germline V gene data show CDR1 as KGHDR and CDR2 as SFDVKD.

J is TRBJ1-1 and V is TRBV7-2, with 8 positions matching TRBD1. This CDR3 has 14 residues. The trim removed 5 bases at V and 4 bases at J, leaving 6 bases unmatched. Looked up from germline, CDR1 is SGHTA and CDR2 is FQGNSA. The CDR3 DNA reads TGTGCCAGCAGCCGTCGACAGGGGAGCACTGAAGCTTTCTTT. Translating gives CASSRRQGSTEAFF.

The chain carries TRBV28 and TRBJ2-3, with D perhaps matching TRBD1 (5 bases). This CDR3 is built from 15 residues. Germline values: CDR1 MDHEN, CDR2 SYDVKM. The V end was cut by 4 bases, the J end by 2 bases, with 13 bases between. CDR3 residues: CASSYQGSHTDTQYF. The CDR3 DNA is TGTGCCAGCAGTTACCAGGGTTCGCACACAGATACGCAGTATTTT.

There are a few counts of this clonotype. The chain joins TRBV20-1 to TRBJ2-4; 8 bases are a match to TRBD2. The CDR3 loop spans 15 amino acids. V lost 0 bases to trimming and J lost 13 bases; unmatched junction nucleotides: 14. Germline CDR1 DFQATT, CDR2 SNEGSKA (reference sequence). CDR3 coding DNA: TGCAGTGCTAGAGATCCAGCGGGGGAGGCCCTGGAGCAGTACTTC. Protein sequence: CSARDPAGEALEQYF.

The rearrangement joins TRBV2 to TRBJ1-2; 9 nucleotides align to TRBD1. Trimming removed 3 bases from V and 5 bases from J; junction bases left unmatched: 4. This CDR3 comprises 14 residues. CDR1 SNHLY and CDR2 FYNNEI come from the germline V gene. The CDR3 protein is CASSDQGQGYGYTF. The DNA of the CDR3 is TGTGCCAGCAGTGATCAGGGACAGGGATATGGCTACACCTTC. The complete variable domain, with remaining parts taken from reference TRBV2 and TRBJ1-2, reads EPEVTQTPSHQVTQMGQEVILRCVPISNHLYFYWYRQILGQKVEFLVSFYNNEISEKSEIFDDQFSVERPDGSNFTLKIRSTKLEDSAMYFCASSDQGQGYGYTFGSGTRLTVV.

This clonotype came up a few times. The chain is built from TRBV4-3 and TRBJ1-5, with 7 bases that match TRBD1. Germline V gene sequence: CDR1 LGHNA, CDR2 YSLEER. The CDR3 sequence is 15 residues long. V lost 0 bases to trimming and J lost 4 bases; unmatched junction nucleotides: 3. DNA for the CDR3: TGCGCCAGCAGCCAAGATGGGGACAGAAATCAGCCCCAGCATTTT. Its protein product is CASSQDGDRNQPQHF.

This clonotype occurred many times. V gene TRBV20-1 combines with J gene TRBJ2-7; tentative D call: TRBD2 (5 bases). From germline, CDR1 is DFQATT and CDR2 SNEGSKA (reference sequence). V was trimmed by 6 bases and J by 4 bases, leaving 22 bases between them. The CDR3 runs 15 residues. The CDR3 nucleotides are TGCAGTGCGCTAGCTCCCGGTAGAACCCTGTACGAGCAGTACTTC. Its translation: CSALAPGRTLYEQYF.

The chain links TRBV5-1 to TRBJ2-1, with D uncertain. V was trimmed by 4 bases and J by 0 bases, leaving 11 bases between them. Per germline, CDR1 SGHRS and CDR2 YFSETQ. This CDR3 comprises 15 residues. The CDR3 DNA reads TGCGCCAGCAGCAAGGGCCACGACTCCTACAATGAGCAGTTCTTC. Translating it yields CASSKGHDSYNEQFF.

This sequence joins TRBV10-3 and TRBJ2-7; D is unresolved. Per the germline V gene, CDR1 is ENHRY and CDR2 is SYGVKD. Trimming stripped 2 bases from V and 5 bases from J, with 22 bases between. The CDR3 spans 17 residues. CDR3 loop: CAISEKSVGLQRDEQYF. The DNA for the CDR3 is TGTGCCATCAGTGAGAAGTCCGTCGGCCTCCAACGGGACGAGCAGTACTTC.

This clonotype has only a few counts. This chain connects TRBV27 to TRBJ2-4; TRBD2 agrees at 8 bases. J gave up 5 bases and V 3 bases, and 0 bases lay outside the gene matches. This CDR3 contains 13 residues. Germline CDR1 reads MNHEY; CDR2 reads SMNVEV (reference sequence). CDR3 amino acids: CASSFGGENIQYF. CDR3 in DNA: TGTGCCAGCAGTTTCGGGGGGGAAAACATTCAGTACTTC.

V gene TRBV28 combines with J gene TRBJ2-5; 7 bases fit TRBD2. V lost 6 bases and J lost 4; bases outside the gene matches: 11. Germline V lookup: CDR1 MDHEN, CDR2 SYDVKM. The CDR3 sequence is 15 residues long. In nucleotides, the CDR3 is TGTGCCAGCAGCCGACCCAGCGGGGAAACAGAGACCCAGTACTTC. Protein product: CASSRPSGETETQYF.

CDR3 residues: CASSRNRQLRTQYF. The CDR3 region has the DNA TGTGCCAGCAGCCGAAACCGACAGCTAAGGACGCAGTATTTT. The rearrangement joins TRBV3-1 to TRBJ2-3, with D possibly being TRBD1 (5 bases). The CDR3 sequence is 14 residues long. Germline assignment: CDR1 LGHDT and CDR2 YNNKEL (reference sequence). V lost 4 bases and J 9 bases, leaving 17 bases between the germline ends.

This clonotype occurred a few times. The V gene is TRBV3-1, the J gene TRBJ1-6, with 7 bases identical to TRBD1. CDR3 length equals 16 residues. Germline-derived CDR1 and CDR2 are LGHDT and YNNKEL (reference sequence). J was trimmed by 7 bases and V by 4 bases; bases with no gene match: 10. The CDR3 DNA is TGTGCCAGCAGCCTCCTATCGGGACAGAGGAATTCACCCCTCCACTTT. Residues: CASSLLSGQRNSPLHF.

This clonotype turned up a few times. The chain couples TRBV12-3 or TRBV12-4 to TRBJ2-5; D call uncertain. This CDR3 spans 13 amino acids. Trimming took off 7 bases at V and 4 bases at J, with 13 bases between the two ends. The CDR3 region is CASTTRRLETQYF. Written as DNA, the CDR3 is TGTGCCAGCACCACGCGGCGTTTAGAGACCCAGTACTTC.

The chain is built from TRBV25-1 and TRBJ2-7, with unresolved D. This CDR3 is built from 12 residues. Germline V gene lookup returns CDR1 MGHDK and CDR2 SYGVNS. Trimming removed 0 bases at V and 3 bases at J, with 3 bases between. CDR3 sequence (DNA): TGTGCCAGCAGTGAATATATCTACGAGCAGTACTTC. Encoded protein: CASSEYIYEQYF.

This clonotype was detected only once. A junction boundary mismatches the germline segment, possibly from a read error. This rearrangement joins TRBV27 to TRBJ1-5; 7 nucleotides align to TRBD1. Germline CDR1 and CDR2: MNHEY and SMNVEV (reference sequence). The CDR3 length is 15 residues. CDR3 amino acids: CASTVSGGRNQLQHF. The CDR3 region has the DNA TGTGCCAGCACCGTGTCAGGGGGACGCAATCAGCTCCAGCATTTT.

The chain couples TRBV14 to TRBJ1-1, with D maybe TRBD1 (5 bases). The germline V gene has CDR1 SGHDN and CDR2 FVKESK. Trimming left V 4 bases short and J 1 base short, with 13 bases between. This CDR3 region has 15 residues. CDR3 region: CASSRDPVWNTEAFF. DNA of the CDR3: TGTGCCAGCAGCCGGGACCCAGTCTGGAACACTGAAGCTTTCTTT.

The chain employs TRBV5-5 and TRBJ2-7; no firm D call. Trimming shortened V by 1 base and J by 6 bases, and 14 bases separated the two germline ends. From germline, CDR1 is SGHKS and CDR2 YYEKEE (reference sequence). The CDR3 covers 14 residues. The CDR3 DNA follows: TGTGCCAGCAGCTTGAATGTAGAAGGAGTCGAGCAGTACTTC. Translated: CASSLNVEGVEQYF.

This clonotype came up a few times. The V gene is TRBV28, the J gene TRBJ2-1; possible D gene TRBD2, 6 bases. This CDR3 has 16 residues. Germline V gene sequence: CDR1 MDHEN, CDR2 SYDVKM. V shed 8 bases and J shed 0 bases, with 17 bases lying between them. CDR3 DNA: TGTGCCAGCCAGAATTCGGCGGGGAGCTCCTACAATGAGCAGTTCTTC. Amino acid sequence: CASQNSAGSSYNEQFF.

The rearrangement links TRBV4-2 to TRBJ1-4, with 7 bases identical to TRBD1. V was clipped by 0 bases and J by 5 bases; unmatched bases: 6. Germline values: CDR1 LGHNA, CDR2 YNFKEQ. The CDR3 spans 16 residues. In DNA, the CDR3 is TGTGCCAGCAGCCAAGACGGGACAGCTGACAATGAAAAACTGTTTTTT. Translating it yields CASSQDGTADNEKLFF.

There are a few counts of this clonotype. The chain carries TRBV11-2 and TRBJ1-1, with no clear D. This CDR3 is built from 12 residues. V lost 1 base to trimming and J lost 5 bases, with 5 bases between them. Germline V gene sequence: CDR1 SGHAT, CDR2 FQNNGV. The CDR3 region has the DNA TGTGCCAGCAGCTTAGCCCAGACTGAAGCTTTCTTT. This codes for CASSLAQTEAFF.

CDR3 sequence: CASSHRDRDYNEQFF. DNA for the CDR3: TGTGCCAGCAGTCACCGGGACAGGGACTACAATGAGCAGTTCTTC. This rearrangement joins TRBV12-3 or TRBV12-4 to TRBJ2-1, with TRBD1 matching over 9 bases. Trimming cost V 5 bases and J 3 bases; bases outside gene matches: 5. This CDR3 region has 15 residues.

The rearrangement uses TRBV29-1 and TRBJ2-1; TRBD2 agrees at 11 bases. The CDR3 is 15 residues long. V shed 8 bases, J shed 0 bases, and the junction held 6 bases outside the gene matches. Germline loops: CDR1 SQVTM, CDR2 ANQGSEA. This CDR3 reads CSLYSGGDSYNEQFF. The CDR3 region has the DNA TGCAGCCTCTATAGCGGGGGGGACTCCTACAATGAGCAGTTCTTC.

This chain's CDR3 is CASSLAETAFTEAFF. CDR3 sequence (DNA): TGCGCCAGCAGCTTGGCTGAGACGGCGTTCACTGAAGCTTTCTTT. The gene calls are TRBV5-1 and TRBJ1-1; D unclear. With 0 bases removed from V and 4 bases from J, the gap between germline ends came to 13 bases. Germline V gene lookup returns CDR1 SGHRS and CDR2 YFSETQ. This CDR3 has 15 residues.